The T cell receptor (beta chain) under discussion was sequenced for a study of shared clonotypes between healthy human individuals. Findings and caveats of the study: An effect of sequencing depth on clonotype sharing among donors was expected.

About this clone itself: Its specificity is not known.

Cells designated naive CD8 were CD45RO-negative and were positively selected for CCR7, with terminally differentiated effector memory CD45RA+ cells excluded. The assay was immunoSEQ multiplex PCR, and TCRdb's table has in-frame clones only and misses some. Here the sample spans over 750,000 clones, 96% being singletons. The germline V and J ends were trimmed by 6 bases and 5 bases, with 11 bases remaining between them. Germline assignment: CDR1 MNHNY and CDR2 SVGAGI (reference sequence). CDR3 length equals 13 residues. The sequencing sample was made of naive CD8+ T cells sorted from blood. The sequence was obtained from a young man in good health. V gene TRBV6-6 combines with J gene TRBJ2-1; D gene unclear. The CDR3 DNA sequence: TGTGCCAGCAGCCCGACATTAAACAATGAGCAGTTCTTC. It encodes CASSPTLNNEQFF.